The rows below give T cell receptor beta chains drawn from one sample of a study of Ad26.COV2.S vaccination and SARS-CoV-2 variants. The method was immunoSEQ multiplex PCR; TCRdb's version includes in-frame clones alone and lacks a portion of them. The profile covers under 150,000 clones, with 75% to 90% appearing a single time and approximately 5% taken by the ten largest. The sample here was peripheral blood, taken after recovery from COVID-19. All receptors come from a human donor who had recovered from COVID-19. CDR3s include the opening cysteine and the closing phenylalanine or tryptophan. Clone size is stated in some rows and not others, as once, few, many or a class when expanded.

V gene	clone size	J gene	CDR3 protein
TRBV4-3	.	TRBJ2-7	CASSQGTGIPHEQYF
TRBV23-1	once	TRBJ2-7	CASSQSRQGEQYF
TRBV7-2	.	TRBJ1-2	CASSFGQGNYGYTF
TRBV6-2/TRBV6-3	.	TRBJ1-2	CASSYSGPFYGYTF
TRBV9	.	TRBJ2-7	CASSHTFQSEEQYF
TRBV27	.	TRBJ2-6	CASSFSWTFSSGANVLTF
TRBV28	once	TRBJ1-1	CASRPGQRGTEAFF
TRBV19	.	TRBJ1-6	CASSMEGPGIREPSSPLHF
TRBV5-4	.	TRBJ2-2	CASSRREGVGELFF
TRBV7-2	.	TRBJ2-1	CASSFARGGANEQFF
TRBV5-1	.	TRBJ2-5	CASSAQETQYF
TRBV6-5	.	TRBJ2-2	CASGQDAGELFF
TRBV18	.	TRBJ1-6	CASSPGTPRNSPLHF
TRBV19	.	TRBJ1-2	CASLISGQSYGYTF
TRBV9	.	TRBJ1-3	CASSQKGTGGNTIYF
TRBV10-3	once	TRBJ2-7	CAISGGDRGAGQYF
TRBV4-1	.	TRBJ2-1	CASSHGVQRGGYNEQFF
TRBV28	.	TRBJ1-2	CASSQGSTLGYTF
TRBV2	few	TRBJ2-7	CARRSGQGYEQYF
TRBV7-2	.	TRBJ1-1	CASSVSGHNTEAFF
TRBV11-2	.	TRBJ1-1	CASSPGGVGTEAFF
TRBV7-2	few	TRBJ1-4	CASSAFRGGNEKLFF
TRBV5-1	.	TRBJ2-5	CASSLGTGTQETQYF
TRBV12-5	once	TRBJ1-1	CASGLGGNTEAFF
TRBV11-2	.	TRBJ1-3	CASSSGHLSGNTIYF
TRBV7-4	.	TRBJ1-3	CARMESSGNTIYF
TRBV5-1	.	TRBJ2-3	CASNTGAADTQYF
TRBV6-6	.	TRBJ2-7	CASSLTGATSYEQYF
TRBV20-1	.	TRBJ1-1	CSASMEGSEAFF
TRBV5-6	.	TRBJ2-7	CASTSREGPINVQYF
TRBV6-5	.	TRBJ2-3	CASSLTGTGSDTQYF
TRBV6-1	once	TRBJ1-4	CASSELRGSTGGGEKLFF
TRBV19	.	TRBJ2-3	CASSIGGGSDTQYF
TRBV12-3/TRBV12-4	few	TRBJ1-5	CASSGQGQPQHF
TRBV18	.	TRBJ1-5	CASSPLGPQSDQPQHF
TRBV2	once	TRBJ2-7	CASIQSGPYEQYF
TRBV6-2/TRBV6-3	.	TRBJ1-1	CASSYGGQTEAFF
TRBV20-1	.	TRBJ2-7	CSASSSGGTYEQYF
TRBV18	.	TRBJ2-2	CASSPPSGDTGELFF
TRBV4-1	.	TRBJ2-5	CASSQEGTSGGWAETQYF
TRBV5-4	once	TRBJ2-7	CASSADSPQGYEQYF
TRBV25-1	.	TRBJ2-1	CASTETSGANNEQFF
TRBV3-1/TRBV3-2	.	TRBJ1-1	CASSQGTMNTEAFF
TRBV6-6	.	TRBJ1-1	CASSYGGQMNTEAFF
TRBV28	.	TRBJ1-2	CASSQTLGRGQGQYGYTF
TRBV5-1	.	TRBJ1-2	CASSWGVWDDANYGYTF
TRBV11-2	.	TRBJ1-1	CATRTAPNTEAFF